The T cell receptor beta chain described here comes from a study of STAT3 mutations in large granular lymphocyte leukemia. Points on this clone: Antigen specificity is unknown.

Clones were read by immunoSEQ multiplex PCR, and TCRdb kept only the in-frame ones, dropping some. Of 15,000 to 17,000 clones listed, over 90% are singletons. Whole-study results and caveats: At least one immunodominant TCR beta clonotype appeared in every T-cell large granular lymphocyte leukemia patient.

Material for sequencing was peripheral blood mononuclear cells. The receptor was isolated from a woman aged 50 to 60 with T-cell large granular lymphocyte leukemia. Some clones in this sample may be carry-over from other donors' samples.

The CDR3 DNA sequence: TGTGCCAGCAGCGCCCTGTGGGAGACCCAGTACTTC. The encoded protein is CASSALWETQYF. The chain carries TRBV7-9 and TRBJ2-5, with D unclear. Trimming took off 5 bases at V and 5 bases at J, with 9 bases between the two ends. In germline, CDR1 is SEHNR, CDR2 FQNEAQ (reference sequence). This CDR3 has 12 residues.